Listed here is a single T cell receptor beta chain. Antigen specificity is unknown. This entry is derived from a study of OX40 agonist ivuxolimab in advanced cancers. Study summary: Age averaged about 66 years (range about 20 to 79), and more than 80% were male. The study reported partial responses in three patients: one hepatocellular carcinoma, two cutaneous melanoma.

V was pared by 2 bases and J by 1 base, with 10 bases between. CDR1 SGHNT and CDR2 YYREEE come from the germline V gene (reference sequence). The CDR3 is 14 amino acids. TCRdb's copy holds only in-frame clones and misses some; the assay was immunoSEQ multiplex PCR. Of fewer than 90,000 clones in the sample, roughly 86% are singletons; the top ten hold 0.7% to 0.9%. Study observations and caveats: Clonal expansion was among the lowest in partial responders at 0.1-3.0 mg/kg, especially CD8+. Blood T cells, both CD4+ and CD8+, expanded clonally by week 6 at 0.1 to 3.0 mg/kg.

The rearrangement links TRBV5-4 to TRBJ2-7; possibly TRBD2 for D (5 bases). The receptor was isolated from an adult with an advanced solid tumor such as melanoma, head and neck, liver or kidney cancer. The source material was CD4+ or CD8+ T cells sorted from blood, sampled in a trial of the OX40 agonist ivuxolimab. CDR3 loop: CASSFSPGSYEQYF. The CDR3 bases are TGTGCCAGCAGCTTTAGTCCGGGGTCCTACGAGCAGTACTTC.